These T cell receptor beta chains were read from a single sample in a study of blood T cell repertoires in COVID-19. Sequencing used immunoSEQ multiplex PCR; TCRdb keeps in-frame clones, though not all of them. Among 150,000 or so clones, 80% were seen once, and the ten largest hold just over 0.55%. Input material: peripheral blood. The receptor set was obtained from a man aged 55 to 70 with acute or convalescent COVID-19. Both conserved end residues are part of each CDR3. D genes are given only for firm matches. Not all rows give a size; the values are once, few, many and, for expanded clones, a class.

clone_size | j_call | v_call | d_call | cdr3_nt | cdr3_aa
- | TRBJ2-1 | TRBV3-1/TRBV3-2 | TRBD2 | TGTGCCAGCAGCCAGGGACTAGCGCTTGAGCAGTTCTTC | CASSQGLALEQFF
once | TRBJ2-1 | TRBV5-1 | - | TGCGCCAGCAGCTTGGTTGCGGCCCCTTTGGTGGATGAGCAGTTCTTC | CASSLVAAPLVDEQFF
- | TRBJ2-3 | TRBV19 | TRBD2 | TGTGCCAGTAGTATAGTCGGACTAGCGGGGGGAACAGATACGCAGTATTTT | CASSIVGLAGGTDTQYF
- | TRBJ2-5 | TRBV5-1 | TRBD1 | TGCGCCAGCAGCGCGGGACAGGGCCCCGAGACCCAGTACTTC | CASSAGQGPETQYF
- | TRBJ1-2 | TRBV7-2 | - | TGTGCCAGCAGCTTATCAAGGGAGAAGGTTGGCTACACCTTC | CASSLSREKVGYTF
- | TRBJ1-5 | TRBV29-1 | - | TGCAGCGTTGCGGTCAATCAAAATCAGCCCCAGCATTTT | CSVAVNQNQPQHF
- | TRBJ2-5 | TRBV4-1 | TRBD2 | TGCGCCAGCAGCCAAAGGTTAGCGGGGGGCCGGCAAGAGACCCAGTACTTC | CASSQRLAGGRQETQYF
- | TRBJ2-1 | TRBV9 | - | TGTGCCAGCAGCGCCCCGACTGGCAGCCCATACAATGAGCAGTTCTTC | CASSAPTGSPYNEQFF
- | TRBJ2-1 | TRBV4-1 | TRBD2 | TGCGCCAGCAGCCAAGGGGGACTAGCGGCCTACAATGAGCAGTTCTTC | CASSQGGLAAYNEQFF
- | TRBJ2-3 | TRBV5-4 | - | TGTGCCAGCAGCTTGAAAAGTGGAGTCGGGGGAGATACGCAGTATTTT | CASSLKSGVGGDTQYF
- | TRBJ2-7 | TRBV4-3 | TRBD1 | TGCGCCAGCAGCCCGACAGGGGCCGAGCAGTACTTC | CASSPTGAEQYF
- | TRBJ2-1 | TRBV9 | TRBD1 | TGTGCCAGCAGCCCGGGACAGGGTACCTACAATGAGCAGTTCTTC | CASSPGQGTYNEQFF
- | TRBJ2-7 | TRBV5-6 | TRBD2 | TGTGCCAGCAGCTCCCGGGTCACGGGGGGACCCTACGAGCAGTACTTC | CASSSRVTGGPYEQYF
- | TRBJ2-2 | TRBV3-1/TRBV3-2 | - | TGTGCCAGCAGCCAAGGGGGGGTTGGCACCGGGGAGCTGTTTTTT | CASSQGGVGTGELFF
- | TRBJ2-1 | TRBV6-5 | - | TGTGCCAGCAGTTATGTTAAGAGGGAATTCGGAGAGCAGTTCTTC | CASSYVKREFGEQFF
- | TRBJ1-1 | TRBV3-1/TRBV3-2 | - | TGTGCCAGCAGCCAAGAGGCGGGACTGGAAGCTTTCTTT | CASSQEAGLEAFF
- | TRBJ2-3 | TRBV14 | - | TGTGCCAGCAGCCAAGGTTTCCGACAGGGTGGGGCTCCGGGGGCAGATACGCAGTATTTT | CASSQGFRQGGAPGADTQYF
- | TRBJ1-6 | TRBV5-4 | TRBD1 | TGTGCCAGCAGCTTGGTAACAGGGGGGCGCCGTAATTCACCCCTCCACTTT | CASSLVTGGRRNSPLHF
- | TRBJ1-2 | TRBV2 | - | TGTGCCAGCAGTGATTGGGGAGCGAGTAACTATGGCTACACCTTC | CASSDWGASNYGYTF
- | TRBJ2-1 | TRBV19 | TRBD2 | TGTGCCAGTAGTATTCGGCATGGACTAGTTAGGAATGAGCAGTTCTTC | CASSIRHGLVRNEQFF
- | TRBJ1-3 | TRBV3-1/TRBV3-2 | - | TGTGCCAGCAGCCAAGATTCCGGGGGGCATAGAAACACCATATATTTT | CASSQDSGGHRNTIYF
- | TRBJ2-7 | TRBV7-6 | - | TGTGCCAGCAGCTTAGAAGAGGGATACGAGCAGTACTTC | CASSLEEGYEQYF
- | TRBJ2-1 | TRBV6-4 | TRBD2 | TGTGCCAGCACTTCACGGACTAGCGGGAGGGCTTATGAGCAGTTCTTC | CASTSRTSGRAYEQFF
- | TRBJ1-2 | TRBV6-5 | - | TGTGCCAGCACCCCCGGGACAAGGGCAGGCTACACCTTC | CASTPGTRAGYTF
- | TRBJ1-1 | TRBV11-1 | - | TGTGCCAGCAGCGGCAGGGGATTACGGACTGAAGCTTTCTTT | CASSGRGLRTEAFF
- | TRBJ1-6 | TRBV6-5 | - | TGTGCCAGCGGACTTACATATTCACCCCTCCACTTT | CASGLTYSPLHF
- | TRBJ2-5 | TRBV28 | TRBD2 | TGTGCCAGCAGTCGGGGAGGTACCGGGACTAGCGTGGAGGAGACCCAGTACTTC | CASSRGGTGTSVEETQYF
- | TRBJ2-1 | TRBV6-2/TRBV6-3 | - | TGTGCCAGCAGTTACGGAGGGTTAAGTGGGTACCATGAGCAGTTCTTC | CASSYGGLSGYHEQFF
- | TRBJ2-6 | TRBV14 | - | TGTGCCAGCAGCCGTGGCTTCCTCTTATCTGGGGCCAACGTCCTGACTTTC | CASSRGFLLSGANVLTF